Detailed here is one T cell receptor (beta chain). PCR amplification relied on 60 Vbeta primers (plus 13 Jbeta primers). TCRdb's table, derived via immunoSEQ multiplex PCR, lists solely in-frame clones and lacks some. The table has about 140,000 clones, approximately 84% seen once. The source of the sample is a study of cytomegalovirus exposure and HLA in healthy donors. V was trimmed by 4 bases and J by 13 bases, leaving 19 bases between them. The germline V gene has CDR1 LNHNV and CDR2 YYDKDF (reference sequence). The CDR3 loop spans 13 amino acids. The clonotype originates from a woman in her forties in good health and CMV-seronegative. The chain employs TRBV15 and TRBJ2-5; weak D call: TRBD2 (6 bases). Sequencing used PBMCs. As DNA, the CDR3 is TGTGCCACCAGCAATCTCGGGGGAGATGTGTTGTACTTC. Translation gives CATSNLGGDVLYF.